Here is one T cell receptor beta chain with its context. Germline values: CDR1 SGHRS, CDR2 YFSETQ. V lost 3 bases to trimming and J lost 4 bases; unmatched junction nucleotides: 5. The CDR3 contains 16 residues. TCRdb's copy holds only in-frame clones and misses some; the assay was immunoSEQ multiplex PCR. The sample includes 200,000 or so clones, 80% of them seen just once. This entry belongs to a study of blood T cell repertoires in COVID-19. Grouping used clinical history reported by participants in a survey and questionnaire. This receptor was identified in a woman aged 35 to 49 with acute COVID-19. This chain uses TRBV5-1 with TRBJ2-3, with TRBD2 identical over 13 bases. Input material: PBMCs or T cells enriched from blood (not recorded which). The CDR3 bases are TGCGCCAGCAGCTCCGGACTAGCGGGGGTTTCAGATACGCAGTATTTT. Translated: CASSSGLAGVSDTQYF.